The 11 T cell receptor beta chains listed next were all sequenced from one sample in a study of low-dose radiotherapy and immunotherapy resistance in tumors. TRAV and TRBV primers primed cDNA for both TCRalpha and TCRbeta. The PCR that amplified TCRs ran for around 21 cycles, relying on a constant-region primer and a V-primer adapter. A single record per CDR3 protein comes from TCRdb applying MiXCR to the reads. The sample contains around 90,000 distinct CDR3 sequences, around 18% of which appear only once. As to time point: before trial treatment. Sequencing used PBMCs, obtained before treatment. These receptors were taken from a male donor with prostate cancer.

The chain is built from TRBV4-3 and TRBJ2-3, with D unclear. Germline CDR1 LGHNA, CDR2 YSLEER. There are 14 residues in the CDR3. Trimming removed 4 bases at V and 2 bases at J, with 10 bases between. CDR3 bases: TGCGCCAGCAGCCCCGAGAGCTCCACAGATACGCAGTATTTT. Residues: CASSPESSTDTQYF.

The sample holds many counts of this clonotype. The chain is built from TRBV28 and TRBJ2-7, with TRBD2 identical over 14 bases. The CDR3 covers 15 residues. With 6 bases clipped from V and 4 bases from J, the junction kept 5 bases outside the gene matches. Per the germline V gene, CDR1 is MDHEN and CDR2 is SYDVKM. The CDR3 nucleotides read TGTGCCAGCAGATCGGGACTAGCGGGAGTTTACGAGCAGTACTTC. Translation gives CASRSGLAGVYEQYF. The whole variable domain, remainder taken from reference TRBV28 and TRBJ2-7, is DVKVTQSSRYLVKRTGEKVFLECVQDMDHENMFWYRQDPGLGLRLIYFSYDVKMKEKGDIPEGYSVSREKKERFSLILESASTNQTSMYLCASRSGLAGVYEQYFGPGTRLTVT.

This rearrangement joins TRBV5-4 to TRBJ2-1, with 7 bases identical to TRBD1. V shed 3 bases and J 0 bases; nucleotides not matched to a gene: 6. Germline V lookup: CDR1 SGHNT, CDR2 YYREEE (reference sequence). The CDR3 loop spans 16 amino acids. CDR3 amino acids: CASSSSGGRSYNEQFF. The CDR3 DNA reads TGTGCCAGCAGCTCCTCAGGGGGTCGCTCCTACAATGAGCAGTTCTTC.

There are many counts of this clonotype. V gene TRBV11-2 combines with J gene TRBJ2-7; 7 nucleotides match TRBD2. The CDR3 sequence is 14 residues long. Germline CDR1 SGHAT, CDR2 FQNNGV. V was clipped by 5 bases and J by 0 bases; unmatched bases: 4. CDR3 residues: CASSPGTNSYEQYF. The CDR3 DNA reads TGTGCCAGCAGCCCCGGGACTAACTCCTACGAGCAGTACTTC.

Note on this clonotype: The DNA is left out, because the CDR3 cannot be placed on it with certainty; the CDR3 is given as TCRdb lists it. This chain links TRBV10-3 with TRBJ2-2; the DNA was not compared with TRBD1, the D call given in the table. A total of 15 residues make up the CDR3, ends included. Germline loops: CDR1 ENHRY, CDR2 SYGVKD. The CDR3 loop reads CAKQGPANTGELFFF.

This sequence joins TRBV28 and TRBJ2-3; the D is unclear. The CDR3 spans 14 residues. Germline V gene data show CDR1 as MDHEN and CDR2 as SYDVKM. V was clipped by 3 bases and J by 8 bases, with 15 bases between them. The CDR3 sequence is CASSFPGGSRTQYF. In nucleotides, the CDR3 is TGTGCCAGCAGTTTTCCTGGTGGGTCCCGTACGCAGTATTTT.

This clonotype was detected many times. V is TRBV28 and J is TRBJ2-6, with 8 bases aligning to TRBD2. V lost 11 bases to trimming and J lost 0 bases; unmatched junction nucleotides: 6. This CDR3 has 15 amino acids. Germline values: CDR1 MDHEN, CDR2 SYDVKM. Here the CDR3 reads CASGGAHSGANVLTF. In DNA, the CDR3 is TGTGCCTCCGGGGGGGCCCACTCTGGGGCCAACGTCCTGACTTTC.

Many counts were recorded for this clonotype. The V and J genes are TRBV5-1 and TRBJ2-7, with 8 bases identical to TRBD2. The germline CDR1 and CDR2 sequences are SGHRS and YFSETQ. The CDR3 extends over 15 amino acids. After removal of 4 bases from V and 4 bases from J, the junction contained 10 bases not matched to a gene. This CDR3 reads CASSPPGGVRYEQYF. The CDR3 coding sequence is TGCGCCAGCAGCCCACCGGGGGGGGTGAGGTACGAGCAGTACTTC.

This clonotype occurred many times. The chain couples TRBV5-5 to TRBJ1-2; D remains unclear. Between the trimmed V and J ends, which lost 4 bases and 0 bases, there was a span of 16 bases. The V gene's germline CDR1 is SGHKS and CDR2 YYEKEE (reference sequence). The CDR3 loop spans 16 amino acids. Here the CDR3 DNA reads TGTGCCAGCAGCCCAAACCCCCATGGGACTAACTATGGCTACACCTTC. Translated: CASSPNPHGTNYGYTF.

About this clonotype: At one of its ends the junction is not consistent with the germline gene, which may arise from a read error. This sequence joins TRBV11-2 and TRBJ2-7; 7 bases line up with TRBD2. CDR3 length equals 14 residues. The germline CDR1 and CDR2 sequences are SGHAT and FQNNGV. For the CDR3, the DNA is TGTGCCAGCAGCCTAGAAGCTAGCGGCTACGAGCAGCACTTC. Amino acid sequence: CASSLEASGYEQHF.

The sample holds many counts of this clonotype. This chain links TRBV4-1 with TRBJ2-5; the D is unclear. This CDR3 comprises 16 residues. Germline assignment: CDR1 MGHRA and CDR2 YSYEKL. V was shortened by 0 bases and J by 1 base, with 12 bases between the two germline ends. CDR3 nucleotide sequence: TGCGCCAGCAGCCAAGATCGGGCTGCACCCCAAGAGACCCAGTACTTC. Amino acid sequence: CASSQDRAAPQETQYF.